This passage covers 20 T cell receptor beta chains from one sample sequenced in a study of T cell responses to AZD1222 COVID-19 vaccine. The repertoire was sequenced with immunoSEQ multiplex PCR; TCRdb's copy has only in-frame clones and lacks some. The sample lists under 150,000 clones; around 85% were seen once. The source was peripheral blood, collected 28 days after the second dose of the MenACWY control vaccine. The source is an adult who received the MenACWY meningococcal vaccine as a control.

The rearrangement joins TRBV9 to TRBJ2-3; 12 positions agree with TRBD2. Germline CDR1 SGDLS, CDR2 YYNGEE. V shed 6 bases, J shed 0 bases, and the junction held 11 bases outside the gene matches. CDR3 length: 18 amino acids. This chain's CDR3 is CASTRLAGASASTDTQYF. The DNA of the CDR3 is TGTGCCAGCACAAGACTAGCGGGGGCCTCCGCTAGCACAGATACGCAGTATTTT.

This sequence joins TRBV7-2 and TRBJ1-2, with D perhaps matching TRBD1 (6 bases). The V and J ends lost 2 bases and 2 bases respectively, with 18 bases between them. CDR3 length equals 17 residues. Germline CDR1 reads SGHTA; CDR2 reads FQGNSA. For the CDR3, the DNA is TGTGCCAGCAGCTTAAGTCCGGGGGGCAGAAACAACTATGGCTACACCTTC. Translation: CASSLSPGGRNNYGYTF.

The gene calls are TRBV3-1 (or the pseudogene TRBV3-2) and TRBJ2-2; D remains ambiguous. Germline CDR1 is LGHDT and CDR2 is YNNKEL (reference sequence). The V end lost 1 base, the J end lost 7 bases, and 7 bases lay between the germline ends. The CDR3 is made up of 13 amino acids. The CDR3 DNA reads as TGTGCCAGCAGCCAAGTACATGGCGGGGAGCTGTTTTTT. Encoded protein: CASSQVHGGELFF.

The chain employs TRBV5-4 and TRBJ1-3, with TRBD1 as a possible D gene (6 bases). The germline CDR1 and CDR2 sequences are SGHNT and YYREEE (reference sequence). V was trimmed by 0 bases and J by 0 bases, leaving 13 bases between them. This CDR3 has 17 residues. CDR3 amino acids: CASSLGPQGLSGNTIYF. DNA of the CDR3: TGTGCCAGCAGCTTGGGTCCCCAGGGGCTCTCTGGAAACACCATATATTTT. The full variable domain, in which reference TRBV5-4 and TRBJ1-3 provide the parts outside the CDR3, is ETGVTQSPTHLIKTRGQQVTLRCSSQSGHNTVSWYQQALGQGPQFIFQYYREEENGRGNFPPRFSGLQFPNYSSELNVNALELDDSALYLCASSLGPQGLSGNTIYFGEGSWLTVV.

V and J are TRBV7-2 and TRBJ2-3, with TRBD2 matching 7 bases. The CDR3 contains 15 residues. Germline-derived CDR1 and CDR2 are SGHTA and FQGNSA. V lost 5 bases and J lost 1; bases outside the gene matches: 6. As DNA, the CDR3 is TGTGCCAGCAGCCAAGATGCGGGAGGCACAGATACGCAGTATTTT. Its protein product is CASSQDAGGTDTQYF. The variable domain in full, with the rest retrieved from reference TRBV7-2 and TRBJ2-3, is GAGVSQSPSNKVTEKGKDVELRCDPISGHTALYWYRQSLGQGLEFLIYFQGNSAPDKSGLPSDRFSAERTGGSVSTLTIQRTQQEDSAVYLCASSQDAGGTDTQYFGPGTRLTVL.

This clone was found a few times. This sequence joins TRBV6-1 and TRBJ2-7, with no clear D. The CDR3 contains 13 residues. Deletions cut 3 bases from V and 3 bases from J, with 9 bases between. Germline CDR1 reads MNHNS; CDR2 reads SASEGT. The CDR3 region is CASSEILSYEQYF. CDR3 coding DNA: TGTGCCAGCAGTGAGATATTAAGCTACGAGCAGTACTTC.

The rearrangement uses TRBV18 and TRBJ1-5, with no clear D. Trimming pared 7 bases from V and 4 bases from J, leaving 14 bases between. The CDR3 sequence is 14 residues long. Germline V lookup: CDR1 KGHSH, CDR2 LQKENI. CDR3: CASYEAAVNQPQHF. The CDR3 DNA follows: TGTGCCAGCTACGAGGCGGCAGTAAATCAGCCCCAGCATTTT.

The chain combines TRBV6-2 or TRBV6-3 with TRBJ1-2; D is ambiguous. The germline V gene has CDR1 MNHEY and CDR2 SVGEGT. V dropped 1 base and J dropped 7 bases, with 7 bases sitting between them. The CDR3 contains 12 residues. The DNA for the CDR3 is TGTGCCAGCAGTTACTATGGCTCTGGCTACACCTTC. This encodes CASSYYGSGYTF.

This clone showed up just a few times. The chain recombines TRBV5-8 with TRBJ2-1; the match to TRBD2 covers 9 bases. The CDR3 runs 14 residues. The V gene end was trimmed by 0 bases and the J gene end by 7 bases; junction bases not matched to a gene: 2. The V gene's germline CDR1 is SGHTS and CDR2 YDEGEE. The CDR3: CASSLGLADNEQFF. CDR3 DNA: TGTGCCAGCAGCTTGGGACTAGCGGATAATGAGCAGTTCTTC. Filled out from reference TRBV5-8 and TRBJ2-1, the complete variable domain reads EAGVTQSPTHLIKTRGQQATLRCSPISGHTSVYWYQQALGLGLQFLLWYDEGEERNRGNFPPRFSGRQFPNYSSELNVNALELEDSALYLCASSLGLADNEQFFGPGTRLTVL.

The chain joins TRBV4-1 to TRBJ1-2; 9 nucleotides agree with TRBD1. Germline CDR1 is MGHRA and CDR2 is YSYEKL. V lost 1 base and J lost 0; bases outside the gene matches: 0. The CDR3 consists of 15 residues. DNA for the CDR3: TGCGCCAGCAGCCAAGGACAGGGGGCTAACTATGGCTACACCTTC. It is translated as CASSQGQGANYGYTF.

The genes are TRBV28 and TRBJ2-5; 7 bases match TRBD2. The CDR3 is 14 residues long. Germline lookup yields CDR1 MDHEN and CDR2 SYDVKM. V dropped 3 bases and J dropped 7; count of bases not matched to a gene: 8. CDR3: CASSFPPERGTQYF. The CDR3 DNA follows: TGTGCCAGCAGTTTTCCGCCGGAGCGGGGGACCCAGTACTTC. The full variable domain, completed using reference TRBV28 and TRBJ2-5, is DVKVTQSSRYLVKRTGEKVFLECVQDMDHENMFWYRQDPGLGLRLIYFSYDVKMKEKGDIPEGYSVSREKKERFSLILESASTNQTSMYLCASSFPPERGTQYFGPGTRLLVL.

Regarding this clone: The same CDR3 can be traced to other DNA sequences in this sample. J is TRBJ1-1 and V is TRBV18; D is undetermined. The CDR3 runs to 11 residues. V lost 6 bases, J lost 2 bases, and 4 bases lay in between. Per germline, CDR1 KGHSH and CDR2 LQKENI. The CDR3 region has the DNA TGTGCCAGCTCTCTTAACACTGAAGCTTTCTTT. This translates into CASSLNTEAFF.

This clone has more than one count but fewer than ten. This sequence joins TRBV2 and TRBJ2-3; D call uncertain. V was clipped by 6 bases and J by 2 bases, with 9 bases between them. The CDR3 is 13 amino acids. The germline gives CDR1 SNHLY, CDR2 FYNNEI. CDR3 region: CASSAPFTDTQYF. The CDR3 DNA reads TGTGCCAGCAGCGCCCCTTTCACAGATACGCAGTATTTT.

In DNA form, the CDR3 reads TGTGCCAGCAGTTACTCGACAGGGAGATACACTGAAGCTTTCTTT. It is translated as CASSYSTGRYTEAFF. V and J are TRBV6-6 and TRBJ1-1; TRBD1 matches 7 bases. The CDR3 runs to 15 residues. Unmatched junction bases numbered 4, after V lost 0 bases and J lost 3 bases. Per the germline V gene, CDR1 is MNHNY and CDR2 is SVGAGI (reference sequence).

The chain is built from TRBV5-1 and TRBJ2-7, with 8 bases lining up with TRBD2. The CDR3 has 15 amino acids. Germline values: CDR1 SGHRS, CDR2 YFSETQ. V trimming: 0 bases; J trimming: 2 bases; junction bases outside the gene matches: 4. CDR3 DNA sequence: TGCGCCAGCAGCTTGGAATCGGGAGGGCCCTACGAGCAGTACTTC. It encodes CASSLESGGPYEQYF.

The rearrangement joins TRBV7-2 to TRBJ2-5; D call uncertain. Germline V CDR1 and CDR2: SGHTA, FQGNSA. The V gene lost 5 bases and the J gene lost 4 bases, with 14 bases spanning the gap. The CDR3 is 14 residues long. The CDR3 sequence: CASSPSRTSETQYF. CDR3 coding DNA: TGTGCCAGCAGCCCTTCTCGGACCTCAGAGACCCAGTACTTC.

This clone has only one observation. This rearrangement joins TRBV30 to TRBJ2-7; D remains ambiguous. The CDR3 covers 14 residues. Per germline, CDR1 GTSNPN and CDR2 SVGIG (reference sequence). V lost 1 base to trimming and J lost 4 bases, with 14 bases between them. As DNA, the CDR3 is TGTGCCTGGAGTGGAGATTTTGGGCCTTACGAGCAGTACTTC. Translated: CAWSGDFGPYEQYF.

In DNA, the CDR3 is TGTGCCAGCAGTGTTGTCAGAGGCTACGAGCAGTACGTC. It codes for CASSVVRGYEQYV. The rearrangement uses TRBV2 and TRBJ2-7, with D hard to call. CDR1 is SNHLY and CDR2 is FYNNEI in the germline V gene. The CDR3 extends over 13 amino acids. The V end lost 4 bases, the J end lost 3 bases, and 10 bases lay between the germline ends.

J is TRBJ2-2 and V is TRBV11-2; D not certain. V lost 7 bases to trimming and J lost 13 bases, with 16 bases between them. This CDR3 has 12 residues. The germline V gene encodes CDR1 SGHAT and CDR2 FQNNGV. DNA of the CDR3: TGTGCCAGCAAAGCCGCGAGCCTAGGGCTGTTTTTT. It translates to CASKAASLGLFF.

The chain combines TRBV27 with TRBJ1-3; D is possibly TRBD1 (6 bases). The V gene lost 4 bases and the J gene lost 0 bases, with 7 bases spanning the gap. The CDR3 consists of 14 residues. CDR1 MNHEY and CDR2 SMNVEV come from the germline V gene (reference sequence). CDR3 in DNA: TGTGCCAGCAGTTGGACAGCCTCTGGAAACACCATATATTTT. Its protein product is CASSWTASGNTIYF.